This TCR beta chain was sequenced in a study of PD-1 blockade in classical Hodgkin lymphoma. This clone was detected once. Its matching antigen is unknown. Time point meaning: cycle 4 day 1 (C4D1), after six to seven weeks of nivolumab. Relapses following autologous stem cell transplantation were seen in all patients, with brentuximab vedotin exposure varying. General study results and limits: Repertoire difference causes, possibly disease activity or prior therapy, remain undefined. Patients starting nivolumab under 1 year after ASCT were excluded. Prior to therapy, complete responders displayed diversity much like that of newly diagnosed patients.

Clones were sequenced by immunoSEQ multiplex PCR, and TCRdb holds only the in-frame ones, with some missing. The sample lists some 58,000 clones; around 94% were seen once. J was trimmed by 11 bases and V by 7 bases; bases with no gene match: 12. The germline CDR1 and CDR2 sequences are MDHEN and SYDVKM. The CDR3 covers 15 residues. Sequencing was performed on peripheral blood mononuclear cells (PBMCs), taken before the fourth cycle of nivolumab. The rearrangement links TRBV28 to TRBJ2-1, with 12 bases fitting TRBD2. The receptor was derived from a human donor with classical Hodgkin lymphoma. The DNA for the CDR3 is TGTGCCAGCACTAGCGGGAGGGGGGATCTGAGGAAGCAGTTCTTC. This encodes CASTSGRGDLRKQFF.